This TCR beta chain was captured in a study of T cells in Graves' hyperthyroidism and ophthalmopathy. Across the study: Peripheral blood was secured at the point of initial diagnosis, before any treatment. Findings of the study overall: A 13 V-J signature model discriminated ophthalmopathy versus stable hyperthyroidism.

The CDR3 covers 15 residues. V was pared by 8 bases and J by 5 bases, with 21 bases between. Germline V gene lookup returns CDR1 MGHRA and CDR2 YSYEKL. Researchers amplified the TCR beta CDR3 regions from RNA transcripts. TCR CDR3 regions were first amplified by RT-PCR with HTBI primers. TCRdb re-called the multiplex PCR reads with MiXCR, one entry per CDR3 protein. The sample has more than 500,000 distinct CDR3 sequences, around 15% seen once. When ophthalmopathy did not progress within 18 months, Graves' hyperthyroidism was considered stable. Remarks on this clonotype: No antigen is known for it.

The receptor's source is a woman in her 40s with Graves' hyperthyroidism. The sample taken for sequencing was blood. The rearrangement uses TRBV4-1 and TRBJ2-5; D ambiguous. The CDR3 DNA reads as TGCGCCAGCGGCCTGACCCGGGCCCCCGGGGAGACCCAGTACTTC. Translation: CASGLTRAPGETQYF.